The 10 T cell receptor beta chains below come from one sample, sequenced in a study of CD8 T cells in ankylosing spondylitis. MiXCR, applied by TCRdb to the 5' RACE reads, yields one record per CDR3 protein. This table holds 250,000 to 400,000 distinct CDR3 sequences, approximately 10% found once. The sample was blood, either unsorted or a sorted T cell fraction (not recorded which). These receptors all stem from a female donor with ankylosing spondylitis or in good health (not recorded which).

This clonotype was recorded many times. DNA of the CDR3: TGCGCCAGCAGCAGCGGTCTACCGGGCTCCTACAATGAGCAGTTCTTC. This codes for CASSSGLPGSYNEQFF. The chain uses TRBV5-1 and TRBJ2-1, with TRBD2 as a possible D gene (5 bases). The V end lost 4 bases, the J end lost 0 bases, and 14 bases lay between the germline ends. CDR1 and CDR2 from the germline V gene are SGHRS and YFSETQ. The CDR3 extends over 16 amino acids.

This clonotype was counted many times. The V gene is TRBV6-2 or TRBV6-3, the J gene TRBJ2-1; 10 nucleotides match TRBD2. CDR1 is MNHEY and CDR2 is SVGEGT in the germline V gene. V lost 6 bases and J lost 6; bases outside the gene matches: 5. The CDR3 totals 14 residues. CDR3 sequence: CASRRLAGTNEQFF. CDR3 in DNA: TGTGCCAGCAGACGACTAGCGGGCACCAATGAGCAGTTCTTC.

This clonotype appeared many times. The V call is TRBV20-1, the J call TRBJ2-7; the D is unclear. The V end lost 5 bases, the J end lost 6 bases, and 17 bases lay between the germline ends. The CDR3 has 13 residues. Germline V gives CDR1 DFQATT, CDR2 SNEGSKA (reference sequence). This CDR3 reads CSASLPGRLEQYF. The CDR3 DNA reads TGCAGTGCTTCCCTCCCCGGGCGCCTCGAGCAGTACTTC.

This clonotype was observed many times. V and J are TRBV5-1 and TRBJ2-1, with D possibly matching TRBD1 (6 bases). The CDR3 length is 15 residues. V lost 0 bases and J 7 bases, leaving 14 bases between the germline ends. Per the germline V gene, CDR1 is SGHRS and CDR2 is YFSETQ. DNA for the CDR3: TGCGCCAGCAGCTTGGACAGGGTGCCCTCGAATGAGCAGTTCTTC. It yields the protein CASSLDRVPSNEQFF.

This clonotype was seen at least ten times. This sequence joins TRBV20-1 and TRBJ1-2; the D is unclear. The V end lost 2 bases, the J end lost 5 bases, and 0 bases lay between the germline ends. Germline V gives CDR1 DFQATT, CDR2 SNEGSKA (reference sequence). This CDR3 contains 9 residues. In nucleotides, the CDR3 is TGCAGTGCTAGATATGGCTACACCTTC. Its translation is CSARYGYTF.

This clonotype was seen repeatedly, ten times or more. The chain couples TRBV5-1 to TRBJ1-3, with D perhaps matching TRBD1 (5 bases). V lost 3 bases to trimming and J lost 2 bases, with 15 bases between them. CDR3 length: 16 residues. CDR1 is SGHRS, CDR2 YFSETQ, per germline. The CDR3 loop is CASSSAREGPGNTIYF. The CDR3 region has the DNA TGCGCCAGCAGCTCGGCCAGGGAGGGCCCTGGAAACACCATATATTTT. Variable domain in full (rest from reference TRBV5-1 and TRBJ1-3): KAGVTQTPRYLIKTRGQQVTLSCSPISGHRSVSWYQQTPGQGLQFLFEYFSETQRNKGNFPGRFSGRQFSNSRSEMNVSTLELGDSALYLCASSSAREGPGNTIYFGEGSWLTVV.

This clonotype showed up many times. The chain has TRBV28 and TRBJ2-7, with D perhaps being TRBD1 or TRBD2 (5 bases each). Trimming left V 3 bases short and J 7 bases short, with 16 bases between. The length of the CDR3 is 14 residues. The V gene's germline CDR1 is MDHEN and CDR2 SYDVKM. The chain's CDR3 is CASSFPVPGAEQYF. In DNA, the CDR3 is TGTGCCAGCAGTTTCCCAGTCCCCGGGGCGGAGCAGTACTTC.

This clonotype was counted ten times or more. The chain combines TRBV20-1 with TRBJ2-3, with D unresolved. Germline values: CDR1 DFQATT, CDR2 SNEGSKA (reference sequence). V was cut by 0 bases and J by 4 bases, with 11 bases left in between. The CDR3 length is 14 residues. The chain's CDR3 is CSAREPSMADTQYF. CDR3 DNA sequence: TGCAGTGCTAGAGAGCCGAGCATGGCAGATACGCAGTATTTT.

This clonotype was picked up a small number of times. The chain recombines TRBV11-2 with TRBJ2-1; 11 bases align to TRBD1. The length of the CDR3 is 20 residues. The germline V gene has CDR1 SGHAT and CDR2 FQNNGV. V lost 5 bases and J lost 1; bases outside the gene matches: 16. The CDR3 protein is CASSLNTAAGTGGSYNEQFF. The CDR3 bases are TGTGCCAGCAGCCTAAATACGGCGGCCGGGACAGGGGGTTCCTACAATGAGCAGTTCTTC.

Ten or more counts support this clonotype. This chain uses TRBV6-8 with TRBJ2-1, with D possibly being TRBD1 (5 bases). The CDR3 runs 15 residues. Per the germline V gene, CDR1 is MNHGY and CDR2 is SAAAGT. Trimming left V 6 bases short and J 3 bases short, with 15 bases between. The CDR3 here is CASSPQDMDYNEQFF. DNA for the CDR3: TGTGCCAGCAGCCCCCAGGACATGGACTACAATGAGCAGTTCTTC.